This T cell receptor (beta chain) was captured by sequencing in a study of breast tumors, draining lymph nodes, adjacent tissues. Samples came from axillary lymph nodes draining the breast cancer. Comments on this clonotype: Its antigen is unidentified.

Germline-derived CDR1 and CDR2 are SQVTM and ANQGSEA. Trimming removed 6 bases from V and 7 bases from J; junction bases left unmatched: 8. This CDR3 is built from 13 residues. Broader study findings: Luminal-like breast cancer showed significantly higher tumor–nontumor repertoire similarity than basal-like. Data fit most tumor T cells coming from lymph node, expanding in tumor. Tumors had less TCR diversity than lymph nodes, more than nontumor tissue.

TCRdb independently ran MiXCR on the multiplex PCR reads; one entry per CDR3 protein. Of under 250,000 distinct CDR3 sequences in the sample, 32% were seen once. This clonotype was sampled from a female donor with breast cancer. Some clones in this sample may be carry-over from other donors' samples. The specimen sequenced was axillary lymph node tissue. V is TRBV29-1 and J is TRBJ2-2; TRBD2 agrees at 7 bases. CDR3 amino acids: CSVAGVRRGELFF. In nucleotides, the CDR3 is TGCAGCGTCGCGGGAGTCAGACGCGGGGAGCTGTTTTTT.